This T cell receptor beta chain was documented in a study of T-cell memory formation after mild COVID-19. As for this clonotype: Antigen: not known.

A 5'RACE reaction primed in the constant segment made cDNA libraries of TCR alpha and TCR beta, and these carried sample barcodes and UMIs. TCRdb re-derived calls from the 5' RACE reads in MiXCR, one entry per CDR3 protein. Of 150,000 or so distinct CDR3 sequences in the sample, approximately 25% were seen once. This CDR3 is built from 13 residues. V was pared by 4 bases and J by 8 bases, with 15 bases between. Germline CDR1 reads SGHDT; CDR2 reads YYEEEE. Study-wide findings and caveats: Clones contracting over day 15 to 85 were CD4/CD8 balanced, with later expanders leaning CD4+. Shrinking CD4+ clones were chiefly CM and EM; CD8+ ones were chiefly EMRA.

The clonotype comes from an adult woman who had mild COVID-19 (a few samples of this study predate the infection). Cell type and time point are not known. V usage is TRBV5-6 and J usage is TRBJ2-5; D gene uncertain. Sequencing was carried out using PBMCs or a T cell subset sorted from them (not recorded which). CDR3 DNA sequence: TGTGCCAGCAGCCAAGGTGGCCGTGTCACCCAGTACTTC. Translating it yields CASSQGGRVTQYF.